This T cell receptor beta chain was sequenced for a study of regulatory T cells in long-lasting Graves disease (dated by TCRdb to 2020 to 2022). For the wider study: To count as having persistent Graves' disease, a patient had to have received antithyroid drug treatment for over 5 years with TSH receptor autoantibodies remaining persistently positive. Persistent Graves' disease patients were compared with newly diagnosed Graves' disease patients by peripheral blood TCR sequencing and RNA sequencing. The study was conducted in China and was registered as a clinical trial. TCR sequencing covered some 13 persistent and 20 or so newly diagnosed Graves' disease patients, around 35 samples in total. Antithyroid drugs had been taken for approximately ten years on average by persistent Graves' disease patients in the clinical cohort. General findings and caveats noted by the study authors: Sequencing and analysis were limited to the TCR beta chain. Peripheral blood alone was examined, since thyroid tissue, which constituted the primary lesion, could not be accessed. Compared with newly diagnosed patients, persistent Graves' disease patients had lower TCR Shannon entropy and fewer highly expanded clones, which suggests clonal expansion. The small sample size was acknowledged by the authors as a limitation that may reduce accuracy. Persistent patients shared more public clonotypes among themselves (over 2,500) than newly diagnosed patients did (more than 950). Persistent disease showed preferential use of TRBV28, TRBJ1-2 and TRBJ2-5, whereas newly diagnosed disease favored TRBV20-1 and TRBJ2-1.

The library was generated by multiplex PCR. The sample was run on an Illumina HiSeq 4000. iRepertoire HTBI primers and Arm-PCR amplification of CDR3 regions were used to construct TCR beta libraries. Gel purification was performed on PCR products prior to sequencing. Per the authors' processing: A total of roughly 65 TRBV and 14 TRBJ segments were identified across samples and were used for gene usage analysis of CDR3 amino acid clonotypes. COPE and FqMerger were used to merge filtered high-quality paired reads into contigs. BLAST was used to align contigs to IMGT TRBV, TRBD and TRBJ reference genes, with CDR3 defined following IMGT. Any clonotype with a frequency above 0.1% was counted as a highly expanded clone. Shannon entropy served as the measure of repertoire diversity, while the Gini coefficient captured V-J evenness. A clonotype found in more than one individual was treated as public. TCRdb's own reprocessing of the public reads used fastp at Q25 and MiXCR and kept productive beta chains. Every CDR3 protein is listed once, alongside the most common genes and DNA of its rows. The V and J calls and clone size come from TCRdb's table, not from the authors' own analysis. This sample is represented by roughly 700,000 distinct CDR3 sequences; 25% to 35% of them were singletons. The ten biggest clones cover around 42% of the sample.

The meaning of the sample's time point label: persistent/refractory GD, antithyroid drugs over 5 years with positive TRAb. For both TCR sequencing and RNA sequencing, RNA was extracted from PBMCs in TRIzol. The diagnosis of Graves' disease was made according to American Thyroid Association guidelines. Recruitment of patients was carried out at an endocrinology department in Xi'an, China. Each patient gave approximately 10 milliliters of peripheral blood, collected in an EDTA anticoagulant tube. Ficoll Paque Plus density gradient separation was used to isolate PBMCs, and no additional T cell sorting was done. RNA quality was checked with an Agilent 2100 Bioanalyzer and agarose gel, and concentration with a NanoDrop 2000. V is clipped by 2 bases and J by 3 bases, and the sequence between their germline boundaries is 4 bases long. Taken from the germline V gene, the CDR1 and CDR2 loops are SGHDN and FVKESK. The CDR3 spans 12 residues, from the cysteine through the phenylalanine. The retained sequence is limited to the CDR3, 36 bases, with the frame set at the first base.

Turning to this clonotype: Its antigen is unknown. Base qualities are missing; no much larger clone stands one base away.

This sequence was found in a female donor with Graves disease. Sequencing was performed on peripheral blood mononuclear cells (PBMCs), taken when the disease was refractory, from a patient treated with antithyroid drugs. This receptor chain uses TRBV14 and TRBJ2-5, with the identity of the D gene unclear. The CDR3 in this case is CASSQWEETQYF. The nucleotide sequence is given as TGTGCCAGCAGCCAATGGGAAGAGACCCAGTACTTC.